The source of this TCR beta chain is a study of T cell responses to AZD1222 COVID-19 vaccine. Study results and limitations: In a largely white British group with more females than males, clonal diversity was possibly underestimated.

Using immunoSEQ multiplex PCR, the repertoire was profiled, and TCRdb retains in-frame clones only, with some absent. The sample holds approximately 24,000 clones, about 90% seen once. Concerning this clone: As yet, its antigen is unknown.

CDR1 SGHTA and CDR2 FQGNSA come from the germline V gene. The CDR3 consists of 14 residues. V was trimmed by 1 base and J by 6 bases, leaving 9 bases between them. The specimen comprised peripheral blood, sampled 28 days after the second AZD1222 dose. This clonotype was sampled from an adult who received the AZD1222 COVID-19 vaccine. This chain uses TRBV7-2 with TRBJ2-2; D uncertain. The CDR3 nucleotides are TGTGCCAGCAGCTTAGGGCCTGGGCCCGGGGAGCTGTTTTTT. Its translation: CASSLGPGPGELFF.